This T cell receptor beta chain is from a study of blood T cell repertoires in COVID-19. On the study more broadly: From the United States, Italy and Spain came samples of acute and convalescent COVID-19. PBMCs, B-cell-depleted T cells, or T cells were the source of the cDNA or gDNA that made up the material.

Authors' data handling: Amplification of reference gene primers provided the estimated nucleated cell counts. The protocol was immunoSEQ multiplex PCR, while the TCRdb copy is restricted to in-frame clones and leaves out a portion. That table gives V, J and clone size, and the DNA gave D and trimming. Of roughly 50,000 clones listed, 70% to 90% are singletons. Germline V lookup: CDR1 LNHDA, CDR2 SQIVND (reference sequence). This CDR3 has 15 residues. Trimming at V came to 10 bases and at J to 6 bases, leaving 11 bases not matched to a gene. The V and J genes are TRBV19 and TRBJ1-5, with 11 bases identical to TRBD1. This TCR derives from a human donor in a cohort sampled during active COVID-19. Sequencing input: peripheral blood. DNA of the CDR3: TGTGCCACGAAAGCCCGGACAGGGGGCGGTCAGCCCCAGCATTTT. It codes for CATKARTGGGQPQHF. The variable domain in full, completed from reference TRBV19 and TRBJ1-5, reads DGGITQSPKYLFRKEGQNVTLSCEQNLNHDAMYWYRQDPGQGLRLIYYSQIVNDFQKGDIAEGYSVSREKKESFPLTVTSAQKNPTAFYLCATKARTGGGQPQHFGDGTRLSIL.